This T cell receptor beta chain was observed in a study of T cells after yellow fever vaccination. Study outcomes and limitations: Researchers noted that a small share of clonotypes showed up in both CD4 and CD8 compartments. Post-booster repertoires contained most primary-vaccination clones again (approximately 95% CD4, approximately 88% CD8).

Each CDR3 protein is one row after TCRdb ran MiXCR on the 5' RACE reads. The table includes hundreds of thousands of distinct CDR3 sequences, 20% to 25% detected once. As for this clonotype: Its antigen is not identified.

The starting material was PBMCs, obtained about 20 days after the first yellow fever vaccination. This TCR derives from a man between 18 and 35 years old who received the YFV17D yellow fever vaccine.

The CDR3: CASTVGLAGGGLETQYF. The CDR3 nucleotides are TGTGCCAGCACCGTTGGACTAGCGGGGGGAGGTTTAGAGACCCAGTACTTC. The V call is TRBV28, the J call TRBJ2-5; TRBD2 matches 14 bases. CDR3 size: 17 residues. Trimming cost V 7 bases and J 4 bases; bases outside gene matches: 11. Germline assignment: CDR1 MDHEN and CDR2 SYDVKM.